This T cell receptor beta chain was profiled in a study of cytomegalovirus exposure and HLA in healthy donors. The sample holds one count of this clone. In the PCR, 60 Vbeta and 13 Jbeta primers were used. Repertoires were generated with immunoSEQ multiplex PCR, while TCRdb's copy carries only in-frame clones and drops some. The table has about 180,000 clones, 80% to 90% seen once. Germline-derived CDR1 and CDR2 are SEHNR and FQNEAQ (reference sequence). The CDR3 totals 16 residues. V lost 4 bases to trimming and J lost 2 bases, with 15 bases between them. The sequenced sample consisted of PBMCs. The genes are TRBV7-9 and TRBJ1-5, with D possibly being TRBD1 (6 bases). This TCR derives from a male donor in good health and CMV-seronegative. The CDR3 loop reads CASSSPQGEGNQPQHF. CDR3 DNA sequence: TGTGCCAGCAGCTCCCCACAGGGCGAGGGCAATCAGCCCCAGCATTTT. Drawing the rest from reference TRBV7-9 and TRBJ1-5, the complete variable domain is DTGVSQNPRHKITKRGQNVTFRCDPISEHNRLYWYRQTLGQGPEFLTYFQNEAQLEKSRLLSDRFSAERPKGSFSTLEIQRTEQGDSAMYLCASSSPQGEGNQPQHFGDGTRLSIL.